This is a list of T cell receptor beta chains from one sample in a study of cytomegalovirus exposure and HLA in healthy donors. The data were produced by immunoSEQ multiplex PCR, yet TCRdb's version contains in-frame clones alone and is incomplete. The repertoire holds around 94,000 clones, with around 78% as singletons. The sequencing input was PBMCs. The origin of the receptors is a man aged 35 to 55 in good health and CMV-seronegative. CDR3s include the opening cysteine and the closing phenylalanine or tryptophan. D genes are given only for firm matches. A row's size may be missing; if present it is once, few, many or a size class.

>-|TRBJ2-2|TRBV5-6|-|16
TGTGCCAGCAGCTTACTCGCTCGGGTCCACACCGGGGAGCTGTTTTTT
CASSLLARVHTGELFF
>-|TRBJ2-5|TRBV12-5|-|12
TGTGCTAGTGGTCCGAGGGTAGAGACCCAGTACTTC
CASGPRVETQYF
>-|TRBJ1-1|TRBV5-6|once|11
TGTGCCAGCAGCTTGTACCAGGAAGCTTTCTTT
CASSLYQEAFF
>TRBD1|TRBJ1-1|TRBV5-1|-|14
TGCGCCAGCAGCCCCACAGGGGGGAACACTGAAGCTTTCTTT
CASSPTGGNTEAFF
>-|TRBJ1-2|TRBV6-4|-|11
TGTGCCAGCAGTGACTCTCGGGGCTACACCTTC
CASSDSRGYTF
>TRBD1|TRBJ1-2|TRBV15|once|12
TGTGCCACCAGCAGACAGGGGGGAGGCTACACCTTC
CATSRQGGGYTF
>-|TRBJ2-2|TRBV29-1|-|12
TGCAGCGTTCGCGCTCTCACCGGGGAGCTGTTTTTT
CSVRALTGELFF
>-|TRBJ2-2|TRBV7-9|once|14
TGTTCCAGCCGGGCTAGCCTAAACACCGGGGAGCTGTTTTTT
CSSRASLNTGELFF
>TRBD2|TRBJ2-1|TRBV18|-|16
TGTGCCAGCTCACCACCGGGGGGACTAGCGGGAAAACCGTACTTCTTC
CASSPPGGLAGKPYFF
>TRBD1|TRBJ2-6|TRBV9|-|16
TGTGCCAGCAGCCCGACAGGGTACTTCGGGGCCAACGTCCTGACTTTC
CASSPTGYFGANVLTF
>-|TRBJ1-3|TRBV6-8|-|17
TGTGCCAGCAGTTACGGCACGAAGAGAGGTTCAGGAAACACCATATATTTT
CASSYGTKRGSGNTIYF
>-|TRBJ1-2|TRBV6-6|-|14
TGTGCCAGCAGTTACTCATATGGGACTCCTGGCTACACCTTC
CASSYSYGTPGYTF
>-|TRBJ2-2|TRBV4-3|-|18
TGCGCCAGCAGCCAAGATTTTCGGGGTCCCAGTCCCACCGGGGAGCCGTTTTTT
CASSQDFRGPSPTGEPFF
>TRBD1|TRBJ1-5|TRBV5-4|-|15
TGTGCCAGCAGCCCGGGGGGAGACAGGGGTCAGCCCCAGCATTTT
CASSPGGDRGQPQHF
>-|TRBJ1-3|TRBV27|-|15
TGTGCCAGCAGTCCGACAGGAGCCTCTGGAAACACCATATATTTT
CASSPTGASGNTIYF
>TRBD1|TRBJ1-1|TRBV29-1|-|13
TGCAGCGTTGTACAGGGGGCAGACACTGAAGCTTTCTTT
CSVVQGADTEAFF
>TRBD1|TRBJ2-7|TRBV6-1|-|15
TGTGCCAGCAGTGAAGCTCCCGACAGGGGCTACGAGCAGTACTTC
CASSEAPDRGYEQYF
>-|TRBJ1-2|TRBV10-3|-|13
TGTGCCATCAGTGAACAGGGTAACTATGGCTACACCTTC
CAISEQGNYGYTF
>TRBD1|TRBJ2-7|TRBV29-1|-|13
TGCAGCGTAGCCGGGACAGGGCTAGACGAGCAGTACTTC
CSVAGTGLDEQYF
>-|TRBJ2-7|TRBV15|-|16
TGTGCCACCAGCAGTGTCCCGCGGGACGTAGTACACGAGCAGTACTTC
CATSSVPRDVVHEQYF
>TRBD1|TRBJ2-2|TRBV2|-|16
TGTGCCAGCAGTGAAGCGACAGGGGCGTCCACCGGGGAGCTGTTTTTT
CASSEATGASTGELFF
>TRBD1|TRBJ1-4|TRBV5-1|-|16
TGCGCCAGCAGCTGGACAGGGGGCAGCACTAATGAAAAACTGTTTTTT
CASSWTGGSTNEKLFF
>TRBD1|TRBJ1-2|TRBV7-2|-|16
TGTGCCAGCAGCTCTATAGGGACAGGGGCCAACTATGGCTACACCTTC
CASSSIGTGANYGYTF
>TRBD2|TRBJ2-2|TRBV9|once|15
TGTGCCAGCAGCCCCGGGACTAGCGTTACCGGGGAGCTGTTTTTT
CASSPGTSVTGELFF
>-|TRBJ1-2|TRBV13|-|14
TGTGCCAGCAGCTCGGCACAGGGTTATTATGGCTACACCTTC
CASSSAQGYYGYTF